This T cell receptor beta chain was retrieved from a study of PD-1 blockade in classical Hodgkin lymphoma. Study findings and constraints: Patients starting nivolumab under 1 year after ASCT were excluded.

Clones were read by immunoSEQ multiplex PCR, and TCRdb kept only the in-frame ones, dropping some. The data contain roughly 94,000 clones, about 93% of them seen just once; the ten biggest clones take up roughly 2%. Sample time point: cycle 4 day 1 (C4D1), after more than five weeks of nivolumab. Every patient experienced relapse after autologous stem cell transplantation, and brentuximab vedotin exposure varied. As for this clone: Its antigen is undetermined.

Germline V gene lookup returns CDR1 MNHEY and CDR2 SVGAGI. This CDR3 has 11 amino acids. The ends were cut back, 5 bases at V and 8 bases at J, with 9 bases in the middle. The specimen comprised peripheral blood mononuclear cells (PBMCs), sampled before the fourth cycle of nivolumab. This receptor was identified in a human donor with classical Hodgkin lymphoma. This rearrangement joins TRBV6-5 to TRBJ1-1, with D perhaps TRBD1 (6 bases). CDR3 in amino acids: CASSRQVEAFF. The CDR3 bases are TGTGCCAGCAGTAGACAGGTAGAAGCTTTCTTT.